This TCR beta chain was sequenced for a study of CD8 T cells in ankylosing spondylitis. Per the germline V gene, CDR1 is MDHEN and CDR2 is SYDVKM. Trimming shortened V by 4 bases and J by 9 bases, and 21 bases separated the two germline ends. The length of the CDR3 is 15 residues. MiXCR was run by TCRdb on the 5' RACE reads, yielding one entry per CDR3 protein. The sample lists 250,000 to 400,000 distinct CDR3 sequences, around 10% occurring once. This TCR came from a female donor with ankylosing spondylitis or in good health (not recorded which). The source material was blood, either unsorted or a sorted T cell fraction (not recorded which). The chain uses TRBV28 and TRBJ2-5; D possibly matches TRBD1 or TRBD2 (5 bases each). This CDR3 reads CASSSPAGTVTSQYF. In DNA, the CDR3 is TGTGCCAGCAGTTCCCCTGCCGGGACCGTCACTTCCCAGTACTTC.